The 18 T cell receptor beta chains below were found in one sample sequenced in a study of somatic mutations in cytotoxic T cells in rheumatoid arthritis. TCRdb keeps only in-frame clones here, not all; method: immunoSEQ multiplex PCR. The sample shows some 19,000 clones, around 86% of them seen only once. Specimen: CD8+ T cells sorted from blood. These TCRs come from a man aged 18 to 30 with rheumatoid arthritis.

The chain uses TRBV27 and TRBJ1-4; D not certain. Germline assignment: CDR1 MNHEY and CDR2 SMNVEV (reference sequence). CDR3 size: 13 residues. Between the trimmed V and J ends, which lost 4 bases and 8 bases, there was a span of 11 bases. The CDR3 nucleotides are TGTGCCAGCAGTTCTTTGGAAGACGAAAAACTGTTTTTT. Its protein product is CASSSLEDEKLFF.

The chain employs TRBV27 and TRBJ1-2; D remains ambiguous. CDR1 is MNHEY and CDR2 is SMNVEV in the germline V gene (reference sequence). V was cut by 5 bases and J by 4 bases, with 11 bases left in between. The CDR3 sequence is 13 residues long. DNA of the CDR3: TGTGCCAGCAGTCCCTCCGTCTTCTATGGCTACACCTTC. This sequence encodes CASSPSVFYGYTF.

The chain couples TRBV11-2 to TRBJ2-1, with D possibly matching TRBD1 (6 bases). Germline-derived CDR1 and CDR2 are SGHAT and FQNNGV. The CDR3 loop spans 16 amino acids. The V and J ends lost 4 bases and 6 bases respectively, with 19 bases between them. CDR3 bases: TGTGCCAGCAGCTCCATCCCGGGACAAGGATTCAATGAGCAGTTCTTC. It specifies CASSSIPGQGFNEQFF.

The chain recombines TRBV9 with TRBJ2-7, with TRBD1 as a possible D gene (6 bases). The germline V gene encodes CDR1 SGDLS and CDR2 YYNGEE. Trimming took off 6 bases at V and 7 bases at J, with 20 bases between the two ends. There are 14 residues in the CDR3. The CDR3 region has the DNA TGTGCCAGCACCCCTGGGGACAACCGTGAGGAGCAGTACTTC. As protein: CASTPGDNREEQYF.

The V and J genes are TRBV7-6 and TRBJ2-5; 9 bases are a match to TRBD2. V lost 1 base to trimming and J lost 9 bases; unmatched junction nucleotides: 6. Germline V gene lookup returns CDR1 SGHVS and CDR2 FNYEAQ. The CDR3 is 14 amino acids. The CDR3 protein is CASSLEGAGGPQYF. The CDR3 nucleotides are TGTGCCAGCAGCTTAGAGGGGGCGGGGGGGCCCCAGTACTTC.

The V call is TRBV9, the J call TRBJ2-1, with 7 bases matching TRBD1. The germline V gene has CDR1 SGDLS and CDR2 YYNGEE. This CDR3 is built from 15 residues. Losses at the gene ends were 4 bases for V and 3 bases for J; bases not matched to a gene: 7. CDR3 nucleotides: TGTGCCAGCAGCCCCAAGGGACAGAGCTACAATGAGCAGTTCTTC. Its protein is CASSPKGQSYNEQFF.

The rearrangement uses TRBV10-1 and TRBJ2-3, with unresolved D. V was shortened by 0 bases and J by 3 bases, with 7 bases between the two germline ends. CDR1 is WNHNN, CDR2 SYGVQD, per germline (reference sequence). The CDR3 length is 14 residues. DNA for the CDR3: TGCGCCAGCAGTGAGTCGAGAAGAACAGATACGCAGTATTTT. Protein: CASSESRRTDTQYF.

V is TRBV4-2 and J is TRBJ2-7, with a weak D call TRBD2 (6 bases). V was trimmed by 1 base and J by 1 base, leaving 11 bases between them. The CDR3 totals 15 residues. Germline V gives CDR1 LGHNA, CDR2 YNFKEQ. CDR3 sequence reads: CASSQVRDSSYEQYF. DNA for the CDR3: TGTGCCAGCAGCCAAGTCCGGGACTCTTCCTACGAGCAGTACTTC.

Of note for this clone: One junction end disagrees with the germline gene, perhaps due to a read error. The chain has TRBV4-2 and TRBJ2-7, with 7 positions matching TRBD1. The CDR3 runs to 14 residues. CDR1 is LGHNA and CDR2 is YNFKEQ in the germline V gene. CDR3 sequence (DNA): TGTGCCAGCAGCCAGAGGGGGCCCTCCGACGAGCAGTACTTC. Its protein is CASSQRGPSDEQYF.

The chain recombines TRBV5-5 with TRBJ2-2; no clear D gene. This CDR3 is built from 14 residues. CDR1 SGHKS and CDR2 YYEKEE come from the germline V gene (reference sequence). V dropped 2 bases and J dropped 3 bases, with 8 bases sitting between them. The CDR3 loop is CASSFGGDTGELFF. CDR3 coding DNA: TGTGCCAGCAGCTTTGGTGGGGACACCGGGGAGCTGTTTTTT.

The rearrangement links TRBV7-8 to TRBJ2-1, with D perhaps matching TRBD1 (5 bases). Germline CDR1 is SGHVS and CDR2 is FQNEAQ. The CDR3 is 14 amino acids. V was cut by 1 base and J by 5 bases, with 9 bases left in between. This chain's CDR3 is CASSLGPGNNEQFF. CDR3 nucleotide sequence: TGTGCCAGCAGCTTAGGCCCAGGGAACAATGAGCAGTTCTTC.

The chain carries TRBV29-1 and TRBJ2-7; the match to TRBD1 covers 7 bases. Losses at the gene ends were 7 bases for V and 5 bases for J; bases not matched to a gene: 8. The CDR3 runs to 12 residues. Germline CDR1 is SQVTM and CDR2 is ANQGSEA. The CDR3 loop is CSAVEGGNEQYF. CDR3 coding DNA: TGCAGCGCCGTGGAAGGGGGCAACGAGCAGTACTTC.

This clone was seen a few times. This chain uses TRBV7-8 with TRBJ2-7, with D uncertain. The CDR3 has 14 residues. In germline, CDR1 is SGHVS, CDR2 FQNEAQ. V shed 4 bases and J shed 0 bases, with 10 bases lying between them. The CDR3 sequence is CASSSGPYSYEQYF. The CDR3 DNA is TGTGCCAGCAGCTCTGGGCCCTACTCCTACGAGCAGTACTTC.

CDR3 sequence: CASSEGGTSGGAGPPDTQYF. In DNA, the CDR3 is TGTGCCAGCAGTGAAGGGGGGACTAGCGGGGGGGCCGGTCCACCAGATACGCAGTATTTT. This chain joins TRBV6-4 and TRBJ2-3; 16 bases agree with TRBD2. The CDR3 runs 20 residues. CDR1 and CDR2 from the germline V gene are MRHNA and SNTAGT. J was trimmed by 4 bases and V by 3 bases; bases with no gene match: 13.

The chain carries TRBV4-2 and TRBJ1-2; perhaps TRBD1 as D (5 bases). CDR1 and CDR2 from the germline V gene are LGHNA and YNFKEQ. Trimming cost V 6 bases and J 8 bases, with 19 bases left between them. The CDR3 runs 14 residues. The DNA of the CDR3 is TGTGCCAGCAGTGGGGCAGGGTCTTCGGCAGGCTACACCTTC. Amino acids: CASSGAGSSAGYTF.

This chain connects TRBV27 to TRBJ2-1; D gene ambiguous. The V gene's germline CDR1 is MNHEY and CDR2 SMNVEV (reference sequence). The germline V and J ends were trimmed by 2 bases and 4 bases, with 6 bases remaining between them. The CDR3 sequence is 13 residues long. CDR3 sequence: CASSLERYNEQFF. In DNA form, the CDR3 reads TGTGCCAGCAGTTTAGAGAGATACAATGAGCAGTTCTTC.

The chain has TRBV6-5 and TRBJ1-6; D uncertain. The V gene's germline CDR1 is MNHEY and CDR2 SVGAGI. CDR3 length: 13 residues. V was cut by 0 bases and J by 7 bases, with 4 bases left in between. For the CDR3, the DNA is TGTGCCAGCAGTTACTCACAAAATTCACCCCTCCACTTT. Translation gives CASSYSQNSPLHF.

V gene TRBV4-1 combines with J gene TRBJ1-1, with 7 bases identical to TRBD1. The CDR3 length is 14 residues. The V gene end was trimmed by 2 bases and the J gene end by 5 bases; junction bases not matched to a gene: 5. Germline CDR1 is MGHRA and CDR2 is YSYEKL. This chain's CDR3 is CASSQLARGTEAFF. CDR3 in DNA: TGCGCCAGCAGCCAATTGGCCAGGGGGACTGAAGCTTTCTTT.